The next 17 T cell receptor beta chains were all read from a single sample in a study of sequential checkpoint blockade in melanoma. The treatment here: randomized to nivolumab then ipilimumab (arm A) or the reverse (arm B). Using immunoSEQ multiplex PCR, the repertoire was profiled, and TCRdb retains in-frame clones only, with some absent. Here the sample spans some 6,000 clones, around 54% being singletons. Sequences were derived from CD8+ T cells sorted from blood (inferred from file names), sampled from a patient given nivolumab and ipilimumab in sequence. These receptor sequences come from a human donor with melanoma.

This chain joins TRBV9 and TRBJ1-2, with TRBD1 matching 9 bases. CDR1 SGDLS and CDR2 YYNGEE come from the germline V gene. The ends lost 3 bases at V and 6 bases at J; junction bases unmatched: 6. This CDR3 spans 14 amino acids. CDR3 bases: TGTGCCAGCAGCGCCACAGGGGGCCCGCATGGCTACACCTTC. Amino acid sequence: CASSATGGPHGYTF.

Only one count was recorded for this clone. The CDR3 region has the DNA TGCAGCGTTGACTTCGGGCTAGCCCCTGAGCAGTTCTTC. Encoded protein: CSVDFGLAPEQFF. The rearrangement uses TRBV29-1 and TRBJ2-1, with D perhaps TRBD2 (5 bases). V gave up 3 bases and J gave up 9 bases, with 15 bases separating them. Germline CDR1 is SQVTM and CDR2 is ANQGSEA. CDR3 length: 13 residues.

The chain links TRBV2 to TRBJ2-2, with a possible D match to TRBD2 (6 bases). In germline, CDR1 is SNHLY, CDR2 FYNNEI. This CDR3 comprises 17 residues. Trimming pared 6 bases from V and 7 bases from J, leaving 24 bases between. In nucleotides, the CDR3 is TGTGCCAGCAGGGCCGCAACTTTTGCGGGGACGGGCGGGGAGCTGTTTTTT. It translates to CASRAATFAGTGGELFF.

The genes are TRBV7-9 and TRBJ2-5, with a weak D call TRBD2 (5 bases). The CDR3 runs to 11 residues. Germline CDR1 is SEHNR and CDR2 is FQNEAQ (reference sequence). Trimming removed 5 bases at V and 8 bases at J, with 9 bases between. The CDR3 sequence: CASSPGRTQYF. The CDR3 coding sequence is TGTGCCAGCAGCCCGGGGAGAACCCAGTACTTC.

The CDR3 spells CASKWGGPNEQFF. CDR3 DNA: TGTGCCAGCAAATGGGGGGGCCCCAATGAGCAGTTCTTC. The V call is TRBV2, the J call TRBJ2-1; D is possibly TRBD2 (7 bases). This CDR3 comprises 13 residues. V shed 7 bases and J shed 6 bases, with 13 bases lying between them. Germline lookup yields CDR1 SNHLY and CDR2 FYNNEI.

CDR3: CASSHGLAGGEQYF. The DNA for the CDR3 is TGTGCCAGCAGCCACGGACTAGCGGGAGGGGAGCAGTACTTC. V and J are TRBV5-5 and TRBJ2-7, with 15 positions matching TRBD2. CDR1 and CDR2 from the germline V gene are SGHKS and YYEKEE (reference sequence). CDR3 size: 14 residues. V lost 4 bases to trimming and J lost 7 bases; unmatched junction nucleotides: 3. Full variable domain (outside the CDR3, taken from reference TRBV5-5 and TRBJ2-7): DAGVTQSPTHLIKTRGQQVTLRCSPISGHKSVSWYQQVLGQGPQFIFQYYEKEERGRGNFPDRFSARQFPNYSSELNVNALLLGDSALYLCASSHGLAGGEQYFGPGTRLTVT.

This clone was recorded a few times. This chain links TRBV30 with TRBJ2-5; 11 positions match TRBD2. Trimming took 3 bases from V and 5 from J; bases not matched to a gene: 8. Germline CDR1 and CDR2: GTSNPN and SVGIG (reference sequence). The CDR3 spans 15 residues. This CDR3 is CAWRDTSGSWETQYF. CDR3 DNA sequence: TGTGCCTGGAGGGATACTAGCGGGAGCTGGGAGACCCAGTACTTC.

This chain connects TRBV6-5 to TRBJ2-2; 8 bases match TRBD1. Trimming at V came to 6 bases and at J to 8 bases, leaving 11 bases not matched to a gene. This CDR3 comprises 15 residues. CDR1 is MNHEY and CDR2 is SVGAGI in the germline V gene. The CDR3 is CASRPGQGSRGELFF. As DNA, the CDR3 is TGTGCCAGCAGACCCGGACAGGGCTCACGTGGGGAGCTGTTTTTT.

This clone is deemed medium-sized. The CDR3 here is CASSLVVGPGYQPQHF. The CDR3 region has the DNA TGTGCCAGCAGCTTGGTAGTGGGTCCAGGATATCAGCCCCAGCATTTT. The V call is TRBV5-4, the J call TRBJ1-5; no firm D call. V was shortened by 0 bases and J by 5 bases, with 15 bases between the two germline ends. The germline CDR1 and CDR2 sequences are SGHNT and YYREEE (reference sequence). The CDR3 runs to 16 residues.

This clone was counted a few times. The V and J genes are TRBV2 and TRBJ2-1; D possibly corresponds to TRBD2 (6 bases). V shed 2 bases and J shed 1 base, with 18 bases lying between them. Germline V lookup: CDR1 SNHLY, CDR2 FYNNEI. The CDR3 is 18 amino acids. CDR3 protein: CASSERPPLGGSYNEQFF. The CDR3 DNA reads as TGTGCCAGCAGTGAACGCCCGCCGTTGGGGGGTTCCTACAATGAGCAGTTCTTC.

V gene TRBV27 combines with J gene TRBJ1-5; weak D call: TRBD1 (6 bases). The germline gives CDR1 MNHEY, CDR2 SMNVEV (reference sequence). V lost 3 bases to trimming and J lost 5 bases, with 14 bases between them. CDR3 size: 15 residues. The CDR3 DNA follows: TGTGCCAGCAGTTTTCTAGGACAGCAAGATCAGCCCCAGCATTTT. It specifies CASSFLGQQDQPQHF.

The CDR3 DNA follows: TGTGCCAGCAGCCGTGGAGCGGGATTAGAAAATGAGCAGTTCTTC. Protein: CASSRGAGLENEQFF. The chain has TRBV7-6 and TRBJ2-1; 7 nucleotides align to TRBD2. V was clipped by 5 bases and J by 7 bases; unmatched bases: 11. Germline loops: CDR1 SGHVS, CDR2 FNYEAQ. The CDR3 is 15 amino acids.

V usage is TRBV27 and J usage is TRBJ2-1; 11 bases are shared with TRBD2. With V trimmed by 9 bases and J by 3 bases, 4 bases remained unmatched. CDR3 size: 14 residues. Germline-derived CDR1 and CDR2 are MNHEY and SMNVEV (reference sequence). CDR3 protein: CASTSGSLYNEQFF. The CDR3 nucleotides are TGTGCCAGTACTAGCGGGAGCCTCTACAATGAGCAGTTCTTC.

Comment on this clone: Likely a read error: the CDR3 ends without its conserved phenylalanine or tryptophan. The V gene is TRBV2, the J gene TRBJ2-7, with D perhaps TRBD2 (6 bases). Trimming removed 7 bases from V and 4 bases from J, with 17 bases in between. This CDR3 has 14 amino acids. Germline loops: CDR1 SNHLY, CDR2 FYNNEI. CDR3 amino acids: CASIRDSGPYEQYL. CDR3 coding DNA: TGTGCCAGCATCCGGGATAGCGGACCTTACGAGCAGTACCTC.

This clone turned up a few times. The rearrangement links TRBV13 to TRBJ2-3; 8 bases match TRBD2. Germline loops: CDR1 PRHDT, CDR2 FYEKMQ (reference sequence). Trimming at V came to 5 bases and at J to 2 bases, leaving 9 bases not matched to a gene. The CDR3 sequence is 16 residues long. For the CDR3, the DNA is TGTGCCAGCAGCCCCCTCGGACTAGCCGCCACAGATACGCAGTATTTT. As protein: CASSPLGLAATDTQYF.

This clone appeared a few times. This sequence joins TRBV11-2 and TRBJ2-7; TRBD1 agrees at 9 bases. J lost 2 bases, V lost 5 bases, and 7 bases had no gene match. This CDR3 contains 15 residues. Germline CDR1 SGHAT, CDR2 FQNNGV. CDR3 in amino acids: CASSGGDRDAYEQYF. The CDR3 DNA sequence: TGTGCCAGCAGCGGGGGGGACAGGGACGCCTACGAGCAGTACTTC.

This clone was counted a few times. V gene TRBV27 combines with J gene TRBJ1-5; 9 bases are a match to TRBD1. The CDR3 contains 14 residues. Per the germline V gene, CDR1 is MNHEY and CDR2 is SMNVEV (reference sequence). The ends lost 10 bases at V and 5 bases at J; junction bases unmatched: 9. For the CDR3, the DNA is TGTGCCACCAGAACAGGGGGCAGGTATCAGCCCCAGCATTTT. Translation gives CATRTGGRYQPQHF.